The T cell receptor (beta chain) described here comes from a study of T-cell reconstitution after alpha-beta-depleted transplantation in children. TCRbeta library preparation incorporated unique molecular identifiers. TCRdb re-derived calls from the PCR reads in MiXCR, one entry per CDR3 protein. The sample has a few hundred thousand distinct CDR3 sequences, around 25% seen once. V lost 2 bases to trimming and J lost 4 bases; unmatched junction nucleotides: 1. The CDR3 totals 13 residues. The V gene's germline CDR1 is MNHEY and CDR2 SVGAGI. This clonotype was detected a few times. Its target is not known. Broader study findings: The authors attributed T-cell counts and diversity one year after transplant mostly to newly produced T cells.

Sequenced here: PBMCs, mostly from graft donor cells, sampled 180 days after TCRalphabeta/CD19-depleted stem cell transplant. The origin of this receptor is a male patient under 18 who had a stem cell transplant for acute lymphoblastic leukemia, so the T cells may come from the graft donor. V is TRBV6-5 and J is TRBJ1-1, with 7 bases aligning to TRBD1. The CDR3: CASSYRDSTEAFF. Written as DNA, the CDR3 is TGTGCCAGCAGTTACCGGGACAGCACTGAAGCTTTCTTT.